The clone carrying this TCR beta chain was seen more than once but under ten times. This CDR3 is built from 12 residues. From germline, CDR1 is ENHRY and CDR2 SYGVKD. Trimming removed 11 bases at V and 3 bases at J, with 11 bases between. This sample was taken from a study of control samples from healthy donors and cancer patients. The data were produced by immunoSEQ multiplex PCR, yet TCRdb's version contains in-frame clones alone and is incomplete. The sample has about 120,000 clones; around 87% are singletons. This clonotype was obtained from a woman aged 45-59 years with colorectal cancer. Material for sequencing was PBMCs. V usage is TRBV10-3 and J usage is TRBJ1-5, with a possible D match to TRBD1 (6 bases). The chain's CDR3 is CAVQGDNQPQHF. The CDR3 DNA reads as TGTGCCGTACAGGGTGACAATCAGCCCCAGCATTTT.